The following is a TCR beta chain sequence with its context. Its target is unknown. The germline CDR1 and CDR2 sequences are SGHDT and YYEEEE. The V and J ends lost 2 bases and 1 base respectively, with 16 bases between them. This CDR3 has 17 amino acids. The data were obtained in a study of EBV T-cell therapy then PD-1 blockade in nasopharyngeal carcinoma. Time point reported: 266 days after commencement of treatment, after nivolumab therapy. Specified treatment: AdE1-LMPpoly-expanded autologous EBV-specific T-cell therapy followed by anti-PD-1 nivolumab. Method: immunoSEQ multiplex PCR; TCRdb's copy keeps in-frame clones and lacks some. Of roughly 20,000 clones detected, about 80% appear once; the ten largest clones hold 31%.

J is TRBJ2-4 and V is TRBV5-6; D is unresolved. The source was CD8+ T cells from blood, collected at roughly day 250 from a patient whose treatment included autologous EBV-specific T cells and nivolumab. The TCR was taken from a middle-aged man with nasopharyngeal carcinoma. CDR3 DNA sequence: TGTGCCAGCAGCTTTAACACACCGATAGGGGCCAAAAACATTCAGTACTTC. Its protein product is CASSFNTPIGAKNIQYF.